One sample yielded the 4 T cell receptor beta chains listed below, sequenced in a study of T cell responses to AZD1222 COVID-19 vaccine. Data came from immunoSEQ multiplex PCR; TCRdb stores just in-frame clones and leaves some out. The table has about 49,000 clones, roughly 80% seen once; the top ten hold 20% to 25%. Here the sequenced sample was peripheral blood, taken on day 0 of MenACWY control vaccination. The receptors shown here come from an adult in good health.

V usage is TRBV13 and J usage is TRBJ2-1; tentatively, D is TRBD2 (5 bases). The germline CDR1 and CDR2 sequences are PRHDT and FYEKMQ (reference sequence). V shed 1 base and J shed 2 bases, with 9 bases lying between them. The CDR3 consists of 15 residues. The CDR3 DNA follows: TGTGCCAGCAGCTTAGAACTAGTGCCCTACAATGAGCAGTTCTTC. The encoded protein is CASSLELVPYNEQFF.

The chain employs TRBV3-1 (or the pseudogene TRBV3-2) and TRBJ2-5; 7 nucleotides agree with TRBD1. Trimming took 1 base from V and 7 from J; bases not matched to a gene: 9. The CDR3 loop spans 15 amino acids. Germline CDR1 is LGHDT and CDR2 is YNNKEL (reference sequence). The CDR3 bases are TGTGCCAGCAGCCAAGCTAGACAGGGTGTAGGGACCCAGTACTTC. It translates to CASSQARQGVGTQYF.

This chain uses TRBV2 with TRBJ1-5; D is possibly TRBD1 (5 bases). Germline V lookup: CDR1 SNHLY, CDR2 FYNNEI. V was shortened by 5 bases and J by 2 bases, with 10 bases between the two germline ends. The CDR3 contains 14 residues. CDR3 sequence (DNA): TGTGCCAGCAGTCGTCAGGGTGGCAATCAGCCCCAGCATTTT. Amino acids: CASSRQGGNQPQHF.

The rearrangement joins TRBV5-8 to TRBJ2-2; 8 nucleotides line up with TRBD1. The CDR3 runs 15 residues. CDR1 SGHTS and CDR2 YDEGEE come from the germline V gene. V lost 4 bases, J lost 5 bases, and 7 bases stayed unmatched. CDR3 DNA sequence: TGTGCCAGCAGCAAAAGGACAGGGAAGACCGGGGAGCTGTTTTTT. Amino acid sequence: CASSKRTGKTGELFF.